These 29 T cell receptor beta chains were all obtained from the same sample, sequenced in a study of T cell responses to AZD1222 COVID-19 vaccine. Only in-frame clones appear in the TCRdb table, and some are missing; sequencing was by immunoSEQ multiplex PCR. The sample includes roughly 100,000 clones, 87% of them seen just once. Sequences were derived from peripheral blood, sampled 28 days after the second AZD1222 dose. These receptors came from an adult who received the AZD1222 COVID-19 vaccine.

The genes are TRBV28 and TRBJ2-7; D not certain. V dropped 8 bases and J dropped 1 base, with 12 bases sitting between them. CDR1 is MDHEN and CDR2 is SYDVKM in the germline V gene. There are 13 residues in the CDR3. In DNA, the CDR3 is TGTGCCAGCTTCTCATCCAGGTCCTACGAGCAGTACTTC. It codes for CASFSSRSYEQYF.

The rearrangement links TRBV6-4 to TRBJ2-1; the D is unclear. The CDR3 runs to 13 residues. Deletions cut 3 bases from V and 8 bases from J, with 11 bases between. Germline assignment: CDR1 MRHNA and CDR2 SNTAGT. CDR3 sequence reads: CASSEGELDEQFF. The CDR3 bases are TGTGCCAGCAGTGAAGGAGAGCTTGATGAGCAGTTCTTC.

This clone was seen just once. CDR3 in amino acids: CATSDLQAHPRSSYNSPLHF. As DNA, the CDR3 is TGTGCCACCAGTGATTTGCAAGCTCACCCGCGGAGCTCCTATAATTCACCCCTCCACTTT. The V gene is TRBV24-1, the J gene TRBJ1-6; D is unresolved. Germline V lookup: CDR1 KGHDR, CDR2 SFDVKD. Trimming pared 0 bases from V and 0 bases from J, leaving 17 bases between. The length of the CDR3 is 20 residues.

The chain has TRBV28 and TRBJ1-2, with TRBD1 matching 7 bases. The CDR3 is made up of 15 amino acids. Germline V gene sequence: CDR1 MDHEN, CDR2 SYDVKM. Unmatched junction bases numbered 10, after V lost 2 bases and J lost 7 bases. For the CDR3, the DNA is TGTGCCAGCAGTTTACTCCCGACAGGGCTTTCTGGCTACACCTTC. The encoded protein is CASSLLPTGLSGYTF.

The CDR3, as DNA: TGTGCCAGCAGCTTAGTAGGAATGGACACCGGGGAGCTGTTTTTT. Amino acids: CASSLVGMDTGELFF. The chain joins TRBV11-2 to TRBJ2-2; D gene uncertain. The V gene lost 1 base and the J gene lost 3 bases, with 9 bases spanning the gap. This CDR3 is built from 15 residues. CDR1 SGHAT and CDR2 FQNNGV come from the germline V gene.

The chain has TRBV5-1 and TRBJ2-1; 8 positions agree with TRBD1. The germline V gene encodes CDR1 SGHRS and CDR2 YFSETQ. This CDR3 contains 13 residues. V lost 0 bases to trimming and J lost 10 bases; unmatched junction nucleotides: 3. The CDR3 loop reads CASSLGDRREQFF. As DNA, the CDR3 is TGCGCCAGCAGCTTGGGGGACAGGAGAGAGCAGTTCTTC.

The chain joins TRBV6-4 to TRBJ1-6; D is unresolved. CDR3 length: 13 amino acids. CDR1 MRHNA and CDR2 SNTAGT come from the germline V gene. Trimming left V 5 bases short and J 5 bases short, with 7 bases between. In DNA, the CDR3 is TGTGCCAGCAGTAAGAGGGATAATTCACCCCTCCACTTT. Translating it yields CASSKRDNSPLHF.

V is TRBV28 and J is TRBJ1-6, with no clear D. Trimming took off 3 bases at V and 4 bases at J, with 4 bases between the two ends. Germline lookup yields CDR1 MDHEN and CDR2 SYDVKM. The CDR3 is 13 amino acids. The CDR3: CASSFGYNSPLHF. The CDR3 DNA reads as TGTGCCAGCAGTTTTGGGTATAATTCACCCCTCCACTTT.

In its sample, this clone was seen a few times. This chain links TRBV6-2 or TRBV6-3 with TRBJ1-1; D is uncertain. Trimming stripped 2 bases from V and 7 bases from J, with 11 bases between. There are 13 residues in the CDR3. Per germline, CDR1 MNHEY and CDR2 SVGEGT. CDR3 residues: CASSYVGVLEAFF. DNA for the CDR3: TGTGCCAGCAGTTACGTAGGAGTTCTTGAAGCTTTCTTT.

CDR3 in amino acids: CATRGPERTQYF. The CDR3 DNA sequence: TGTGCCACCAGGGGCCCCGAGAGGACCCAGTACTTC. The rearrangement uses TRBV15 and TRBJ2-5; D not resolved. Germline values: CDR1 LNHNV, CDR2 YYDKDF (reference sequence). The CDR3 consists of 12 residues. V shed 6 bases and J shed 7 bases, with 12 bases lying between them.

V usage is TRBV5-4 and J usage is TRBJ2-4, with 9 positions matching TRBD2. Germline values: CDR1 SGHNT, CDR2 YYREEE (reference sequence). After removal of 0 bases from V and 5 bases from J, the junction contained 0 bases not matched to a gene. The CDR3 has 14 amino acids. CDR3 region: CASSLGLAENIQYF. CDR3 nucleotides: TGTGCCAGCAGCTTGGGACTAGCGGAAAACATTCAGTACTTC.

The DNA of the CDR3 is TGTGCCAGCAGTAAGGGACAGGTCAGCACAGATACGCAGTATTTT. Translated, it gives CASSKGQVSTDTQYF. The chain joins TRBV7-3 to TRBJ2-3; 8 bases match TRBD1. Germline values: CDR1 SGHTA, CDR2 FQGTGA. CDR3 length: 15 amino acids. J lost 0 bases, V lost 6 bases, and 5 bases had no gene match.

This clone was recorded a few times. The genes are TRBV28 and TRBJ2-2; weak D call: TRBD2 (5 bases). This CDR3 is 16 amino acids long. Germline CDR1 MDHEN, CDR2 SYDVKM. With 1 base removed from V and 4 bases from J, the gap between germline ends came to 13 bases. DNA of the CDR3: TGTGCCAGCAGTTTATCTTCAGCGGTTCCCACCGGGGAGCTGTTTTTT. It is translated as CASSLSSAVPTGELFF.

The CDR3 spells CASSQEKGAVANTEAFF. The CDR3 coding sequence is TGTGCCAGCAGCCAAGAGAAGGGCGCAGTAGCGAACACTGAAGCTTTCTTT. The chain has TRBV3-1 (or the pseudogene TRBV3-2) and TRBJ1-1, with D hard to call. There are 17 residues in the CDR3. CDR1 and CDR2 (germline): LGHDT, YNNKEL (reference sequence). V was shortened by 0 bases and J by 1 base, with 15 bases between the two germline ends.

This clone was seen a handful of times. This chain uses TRBV5-4 with TRBJ2-3, with TRBD2 identical over 8 bases. CDR3 length equals 15 residues. From germline, CDR1 is SGHNT and CDR2 YYREEE (reference sequence). V lost 6 bases, J lost 2 bases, and 8 bases stayed unmatched. CDR3 region: CASIDLAGNTDTQYF. The CDR3 nucleotides are TGTGCCAGCATCGACCTAGCGGGCAACACAGATACGCAGTATTTT.

The rearrangement uses TRBV5-6 and TRBJ1-1; no firm D call. The CDR3 loop spans 15 amino acids. V was clipped by 0 bases and J by 1 base, with 10 bases between them. In germline, CDR1 is SGHDT, CDR2 YYEEEE. The CDR3 DNA follows: TGTGCCAGCAGCTTGGGGTTTCCCCAGAACACTGAAGCTTTCTTT. Its protein product is CASSLGFPQNTEAFF. Filled out from reference TRBV5-6 and TRBJ1-1, the complete variable domain reads DAGVTQSPTHLIKTRGQQVTLRCSPKSGHDTVSWYQQALGQGPQFIFQYYEEEERQRGNFPDRFSGHQFPNYSSELNVNALLLGDSALYLCASSLGFPQNTEAFFGQGTRLTVV.

The genes are TRBV6-2 or TRBV6-3 and TRBJ2-1; D uncertain. CDR3 length: 18 residues. V lost 0 bases to trimming and J lost 3 bases, with 18 bases between them. CDR1 is MNHEY, CDR2 SVGEGT, per germline. The CDR3 DNA follows: TGTGCCAGCAGTTACTCGACGTTCGGCAGAACGAGCTACAATGAGCAGTTCTTC. The encoded protein is CASSYSTFGRTSYNEQFF.

This clone was detected only a few times. The gene calls are TRBV3-1 (or the pseudogene TRBV3-2) and TRBJ2-5; the match to TRBD2 covers 10 bases. The CDR3 loop spans 16 amino acids. The junction had 10 bases not matched to a gene; V was cut back by 4 bases and J by 5 bases. Germline assignment: CDR1 LGHDT and CDR2 YNNKEL (reference sequence). Here the CDR3 reads CASSPRRLAGVETQYF. CDR3 DNA sequence: TGTGCCAGCAGCCCTCGTAGGCTAGCGGGAGTGGAGACCCAGTACTTC.

The chain has TRBV4-3 and TRBJ2-1, with 8 bases lining up with TRBD2. Unmatched junction bases numbered 7, after V lost 1 base and J lost 8 bases. The CDR3 length is 15 residues. The germline gives CDR1 LGHNA, CDR2 YSLEER. CDR3 region: CASSQGVAGSYEQFF. The CDR3, as DNA: TGCGCCAGCAGCCAAGGTGTAGCGGGAAGTTATGAGCAGTTCTTC.

This clone appeared a single time. The CDR3 coding sequence is TGTGCCAGCAGTGACGGCCTTTTTTACGAGCAGTACTTC. It yields the protein CASSDGLFYEQYF. The chain links TRBV7-2 to TRBJ2-7; D remains ambiguous. V lost 6 bases to trimming and J lost 4 bases, with 13 bases between them. Germline V gene data show CDR1 as SGHTA and CDR2 as FQGNSA. There are 13 residues in the CDR3.

This chain joins TRBV6-5 and TRBJ2-7; D gene unclear. Germline V gives CDR1 MNHEY, CDR2 SVGAGI. With 2 bases removed from V and 1 base from J, the gap between germline ends came to 9 bases. The CDR3 runs to 14 residues. The CDR3 DNA is TGTGCCAGCAGTTACGGGGAAGGATCCTACGAGCAGTACTTC. It specifies CASSYGEGSYEQYF.

This clone was detected ten times or more. CDR3: CASRYGTSDNNEQFF. The CDR3 region has the DNA TGTGCCAGCAGATACGGGACTAGCGACAACAATGAGCAGTTCTTC. The rearrangement uses TRBV2 and TRBJ2-1, with 10 bases lining up with TRBD2. The J segment lost 5 bases and the V segment lost 6 bases, leaving 7 bases of the junction unmatched. CDR3 length: 15 amino acids. CDR1 and CDR2 from the germline V gene are SNHLY and FYNNEI.

The chain has TRBV28 and TRBJ2-7, with a possible D match to TRBD1 (6 bases). Germline V CDR1 and CDR2: MDHEN, SYDVKM. The ends were cut back, 4 bases at V and 5 bases at J, with 18 bases in the middle. The CDR3 consists of 15 residues. The CDR3 bases are TGTGCCAGCAGTTCCACAGGGAAGTCTGCGGACGAGCAGTACTTC. Encoded protein: CASSSTGKSADEQYF.

The chain is built from TRBV4-1 and TRBJ1-2; maybe TRBD1 (5 bases). The CDR3 length is 15 residues. V lost 1 base, J lost 9 bases, and 18 bases lay in between. Germline V CDR1 and CDR2: MGHRA, YSYEKL. For the CDR3, the DNA is TGCGCCAGCAGCCAAGTGACAGCTAACCCTATGAGCTACACCTTC. The encoded protein is CASSQVTANPMSYTF.

The CDR3 sequence is CASSEDQGEGIREQYF. DNA for the CDR3: TGTGCCAGCAGTGAAGACCAGGGGGAAGGTATACGCGAGCAGTACTTC. The J gene is TRBJ2-7, the V gene TRBV6-1, with 7 bases matching TRBD1. V was clipped by 1 base and J by 6 bases; unmatched bases: 12. CDR1 and CDR2 (germline): MNHNS, SASEGT. The CDR3 runs to 16 residues.

The chain is built from TRBV7-2 and TRBJ1-4; D not resolved. Germline V gene lookup returns CDR1 SGHTA and CDR2 FQGNSA. Trimming took 1 base from V and 4 from J, leaving 10 bases between them. The CDR3 length is 15 residues. Here the CDR3 DNA reads TGTGCCAGCAGCTTAGACAGAAACCGTAATGAAAAACTGTTTTTT. This translates into CASSLDRNRNEKLFF. Drawing the rest from reference TRBV7-2 and TRBJ1-4, the complete variable domain is GAGVSQSPSNKVTEKGKDVELRCDPISGHTALYWYRQSLGQGLEFLIYFQGNSAPDKSGLPSDRFSAERTGGSVSTLTIQRTQQEDSAVYLCASSLDRNRNEKLFFGSGTQLSVL.

V gene TRBV2 combines with J gene TRBJ2-7, with D unresolved. V lost 1 base to trimming and J lost 1 base, with 8 bases between them. Germline CDR1 and CDR2: SNHLY and FYNNEI. This CDR3 contains 14 residues. CDR3 amino acids: CASSEEGTSYEQYF. The CDR3 DNA sequence: TGTGCCAGCAGTGAAGAAGGTACATCCTACGAGCAGTACTTC.

This clone has only a few counts. The CDR3 is CASSIAQGQGNQPQHF. The CDR3 bases are TGTGCCAGTAGTATCGCACAGGGACAAGGCAATCAGCCCCAGCATTTT. The chain carries TRBV19 and TRBJ1-5; a possible D gene is TRBD1 (6 bases). CDR1 and CDR2 from the germline V gene are LNHDA and SQIVND (reference sequence). The V end was cut by 3 bases, the J end by 2 bases, with 14 bases between. The length of the CDR3 is 16 residues.

This clone was seen only once. The chain combines TRBV28 with TRBJ1-2; no clear D gene. V shed 8 bases and J shed 4 bases, with 11 bases lying between them. CDR1 and CDR2 from the germline V gene are MDHEN and SYDVKM. The CDR3 is 12 amino acids. CDR3 sequence: CASCTGVYGYTF. The CDR3 DNA is TGTGCCAGCTGTACGGGTGTCTATGGCTACACCTTC.